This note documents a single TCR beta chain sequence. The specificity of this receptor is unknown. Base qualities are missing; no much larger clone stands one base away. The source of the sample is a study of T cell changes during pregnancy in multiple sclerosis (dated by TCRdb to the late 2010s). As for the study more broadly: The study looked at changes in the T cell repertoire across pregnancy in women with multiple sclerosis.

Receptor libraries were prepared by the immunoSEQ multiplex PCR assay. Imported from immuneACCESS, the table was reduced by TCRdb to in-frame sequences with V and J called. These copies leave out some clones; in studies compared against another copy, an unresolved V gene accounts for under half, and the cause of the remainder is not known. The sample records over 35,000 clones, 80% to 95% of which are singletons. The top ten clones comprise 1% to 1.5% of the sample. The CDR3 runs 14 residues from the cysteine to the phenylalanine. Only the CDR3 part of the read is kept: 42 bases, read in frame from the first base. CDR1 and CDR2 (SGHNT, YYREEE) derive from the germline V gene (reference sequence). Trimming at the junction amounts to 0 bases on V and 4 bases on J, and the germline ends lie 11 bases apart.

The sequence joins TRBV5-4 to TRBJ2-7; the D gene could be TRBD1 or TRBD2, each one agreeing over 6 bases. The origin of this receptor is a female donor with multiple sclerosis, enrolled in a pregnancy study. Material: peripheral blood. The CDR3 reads CASSLEGGGYEQYF. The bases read TGTGCCAGCAGCTTGGAGGGGGGAGGATACGAGCAGTACTTC.